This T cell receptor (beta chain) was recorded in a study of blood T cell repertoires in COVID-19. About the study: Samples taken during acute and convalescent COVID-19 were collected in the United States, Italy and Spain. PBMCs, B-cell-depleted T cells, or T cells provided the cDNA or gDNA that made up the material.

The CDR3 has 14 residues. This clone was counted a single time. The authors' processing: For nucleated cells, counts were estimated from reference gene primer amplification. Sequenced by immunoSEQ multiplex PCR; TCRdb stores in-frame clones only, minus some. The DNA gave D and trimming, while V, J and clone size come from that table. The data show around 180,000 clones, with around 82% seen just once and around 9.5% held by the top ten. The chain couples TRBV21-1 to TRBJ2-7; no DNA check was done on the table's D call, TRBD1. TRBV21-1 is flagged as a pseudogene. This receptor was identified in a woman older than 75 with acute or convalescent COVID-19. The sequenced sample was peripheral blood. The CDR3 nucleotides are TGTGCCAGCAGCAAAGTACCAGGGCGAGACGAGCAGTACTTC. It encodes CASSKVPGRDEQYF.